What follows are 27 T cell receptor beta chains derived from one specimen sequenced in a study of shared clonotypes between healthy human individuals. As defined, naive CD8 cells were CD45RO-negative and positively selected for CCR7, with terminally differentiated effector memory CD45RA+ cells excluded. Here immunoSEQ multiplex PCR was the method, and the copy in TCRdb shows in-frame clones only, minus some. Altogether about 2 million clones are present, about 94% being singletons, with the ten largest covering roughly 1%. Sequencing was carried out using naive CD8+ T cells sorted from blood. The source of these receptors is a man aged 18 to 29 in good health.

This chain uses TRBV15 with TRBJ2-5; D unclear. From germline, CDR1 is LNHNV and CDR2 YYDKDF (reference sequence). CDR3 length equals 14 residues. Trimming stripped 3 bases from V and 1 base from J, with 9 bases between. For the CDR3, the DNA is TGTGCCACCAGCAGTCTAGGGTCCCAAGAGACCCAGTACTTC. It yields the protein CATSSLGSQETQYF.

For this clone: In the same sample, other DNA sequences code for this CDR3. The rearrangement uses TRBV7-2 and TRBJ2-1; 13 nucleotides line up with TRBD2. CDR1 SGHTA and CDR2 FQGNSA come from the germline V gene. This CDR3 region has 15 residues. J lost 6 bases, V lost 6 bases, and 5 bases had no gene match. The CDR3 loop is CASSPLAGGPNEQFF. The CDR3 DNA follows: TGTGCCAGCAGTCCACTAGCGGGAGGGCCCAATGAGCAGTTCTTC.

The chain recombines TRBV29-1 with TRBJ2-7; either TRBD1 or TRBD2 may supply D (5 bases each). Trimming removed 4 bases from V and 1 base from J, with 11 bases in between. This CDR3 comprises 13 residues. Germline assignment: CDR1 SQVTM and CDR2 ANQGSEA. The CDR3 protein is CSVVARESYEQYF. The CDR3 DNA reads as TGCAGCGTTGTTGCCAGGGAGTCCTACGAGCAGTACTTC.

The CDR3 coding sequence is TGTGCCAGCAGCTCAGACCACCCTGGCTACACCTTC. Protein: CASSSDHPGYTF. This chain connects TRBV5-6 to TRBJ1-2; unclear D gene. The germline gives CDR1 SGHDT, CDR2 YYEEEE. The V end was cut by 3 bases, the J end by 7 bases, with 10 bases between. The CDR3 has 12 residues. The variable domain in full, completed from reference TRBV5-6 and TRBJ1-2, reads DAGVTQSPTHLIKTRGQQVTLRCSPKSGHDTVSWYQQALGQGPQFIFQYYEEEERQRGNFPDRFSGHQFPNYSSELNVNALLLGDSALYLCASSSDHPGYTFGSGTRLTVV.

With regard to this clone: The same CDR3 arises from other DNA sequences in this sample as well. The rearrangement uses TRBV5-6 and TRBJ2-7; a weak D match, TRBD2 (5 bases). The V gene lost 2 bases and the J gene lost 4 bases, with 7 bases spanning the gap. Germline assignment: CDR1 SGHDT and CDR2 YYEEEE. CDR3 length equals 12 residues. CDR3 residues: CASSLWTYEQYF. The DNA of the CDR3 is TGTGCCAGCAGCTTATGGACTTACGAGCAGTACTTC.

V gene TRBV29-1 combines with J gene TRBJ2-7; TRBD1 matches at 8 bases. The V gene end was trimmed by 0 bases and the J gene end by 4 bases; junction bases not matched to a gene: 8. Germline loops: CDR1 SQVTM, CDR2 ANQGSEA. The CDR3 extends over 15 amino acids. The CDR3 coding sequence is TGCAGCGTTGAAGAAGGGACAGGAGGGTTTTACGAGCAGTACTTC. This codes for CSVEEGTGGFYEQYF.

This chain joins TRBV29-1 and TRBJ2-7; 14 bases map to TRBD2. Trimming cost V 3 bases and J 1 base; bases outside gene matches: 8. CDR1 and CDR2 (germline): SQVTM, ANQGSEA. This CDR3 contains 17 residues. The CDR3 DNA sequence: TGCAGCGTTGACTACTCCGGGACTAGCGGGAGTTCCTACGAGCAGTACTTC. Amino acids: CSVDYSGTSGSSYEQYF.

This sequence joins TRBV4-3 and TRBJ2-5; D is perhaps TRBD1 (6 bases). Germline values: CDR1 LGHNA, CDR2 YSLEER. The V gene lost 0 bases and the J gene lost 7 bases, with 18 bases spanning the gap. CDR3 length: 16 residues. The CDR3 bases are TGCGCCAGCAGCCAAGAACGGACGGTAGGGGGTGTGACCCAGTACTTC. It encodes CASSQERTVGGVTQYF.

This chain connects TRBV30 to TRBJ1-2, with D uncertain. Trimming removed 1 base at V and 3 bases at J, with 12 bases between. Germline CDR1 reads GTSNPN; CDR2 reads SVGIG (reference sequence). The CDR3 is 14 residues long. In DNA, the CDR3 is TGTGCCTGGAGTGCCGGGATCGTGGACTATGGCTACACCTTC. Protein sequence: CAWSAGIVDYGYTF.

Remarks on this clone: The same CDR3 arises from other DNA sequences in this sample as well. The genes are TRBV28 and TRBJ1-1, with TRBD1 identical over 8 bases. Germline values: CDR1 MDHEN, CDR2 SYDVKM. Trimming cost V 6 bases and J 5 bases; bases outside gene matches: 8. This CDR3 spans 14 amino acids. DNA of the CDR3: TGTGCCAGCAGCCTCGGACAGGGTCGGACTGAAGCTTTCTTT. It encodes CASSLGQGRTEAFF.

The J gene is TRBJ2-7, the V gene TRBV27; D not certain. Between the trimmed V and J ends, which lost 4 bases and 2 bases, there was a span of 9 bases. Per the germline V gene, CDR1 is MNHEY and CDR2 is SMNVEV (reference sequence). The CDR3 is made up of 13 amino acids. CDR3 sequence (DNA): TGTGCCAGCAGTTACCAGTCGGCCTACGAGCAGTACTTC. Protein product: CASSYQSAYEQYF.

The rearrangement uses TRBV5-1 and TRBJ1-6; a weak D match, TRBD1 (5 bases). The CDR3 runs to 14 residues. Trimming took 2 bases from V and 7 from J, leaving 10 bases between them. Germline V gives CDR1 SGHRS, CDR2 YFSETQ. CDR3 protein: CASSFQGDNSPLHF. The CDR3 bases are TGCGCCAGCAGCTTCCAGGGAGACAATTCACCCCTCCACTTT.

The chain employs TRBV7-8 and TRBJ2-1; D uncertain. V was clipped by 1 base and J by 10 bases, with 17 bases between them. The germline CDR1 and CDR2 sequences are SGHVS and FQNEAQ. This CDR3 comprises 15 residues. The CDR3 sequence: CASSLESGGLWEQFF. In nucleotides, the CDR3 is TGTGCCAGCAGCTTAGAGTCCGGCGGTCTGTGGGAGCAGTTCTTC. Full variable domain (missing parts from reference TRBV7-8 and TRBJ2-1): GAGVSQSPRYKVAKRGQDVALRCDPISGHVSLFWYQQALGQGPEFLTYFQNEAQLDKSGLPSDRFFAERPEGSVSTLKIQRTQQEDSAVYLCASSLESGGLWEQFFGPGTRLTVL.

CDR3 bases: TGCGCCAGCAGTGACTCCCGGCTAGCGAGCTCCTACGAGCAGTACTTC. Its translation is CASSDSRLASSYEQYF. The rearrangement links TRBV10-2 to TRBJ2-7, with D possibly being TRBD2 (6 bases). V was trimmed by 3 bases and J by 0 bases, leaving 15 bases between them. The germline V gene has CDR1 WSHSY and CDR2 SAAADI. The CDR3 has 16 residues.

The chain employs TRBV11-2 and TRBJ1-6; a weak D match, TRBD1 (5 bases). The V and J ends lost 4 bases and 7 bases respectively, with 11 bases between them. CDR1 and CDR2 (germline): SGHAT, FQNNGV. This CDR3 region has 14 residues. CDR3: CASSSDNLNSPLHF. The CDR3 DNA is TGTGCCAGCAGCTCGGACAACTTAAATTCACCCCTCCACTTT.

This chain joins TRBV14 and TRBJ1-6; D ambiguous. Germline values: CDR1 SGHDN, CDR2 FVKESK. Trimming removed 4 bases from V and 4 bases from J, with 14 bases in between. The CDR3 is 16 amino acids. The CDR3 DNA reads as TGTGCCAGCAGCCCCCGGCAGGCCGATTATAATTCACCCCTCCACTTT. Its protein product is CASSPRQADYNSPLHF.

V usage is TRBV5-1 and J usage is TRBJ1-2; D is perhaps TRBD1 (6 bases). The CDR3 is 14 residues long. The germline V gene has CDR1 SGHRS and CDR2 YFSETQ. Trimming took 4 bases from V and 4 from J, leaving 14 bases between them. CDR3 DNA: TGCGCCAGCAGCATAGACAGGATAAGCTATGGCTACACCTTC. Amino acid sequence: CASSIDRISYGYTF.

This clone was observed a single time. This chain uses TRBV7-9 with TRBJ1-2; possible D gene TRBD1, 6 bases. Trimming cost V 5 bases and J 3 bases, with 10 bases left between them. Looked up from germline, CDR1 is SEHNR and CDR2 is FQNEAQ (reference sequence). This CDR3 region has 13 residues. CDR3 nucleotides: TGTGCCAGCAGCCCGGACAGCCACTATGGCTACACCTTC. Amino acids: CASSPDSHYGYTF.

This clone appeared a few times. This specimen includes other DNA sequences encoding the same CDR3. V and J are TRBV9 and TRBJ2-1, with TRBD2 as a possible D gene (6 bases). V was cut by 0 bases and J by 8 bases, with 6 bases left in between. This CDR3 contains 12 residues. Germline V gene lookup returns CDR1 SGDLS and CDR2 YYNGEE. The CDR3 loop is CASSVGGDEQFF. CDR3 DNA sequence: TGTGCCAGCAGCGTAGGCGGGGATGAGCAGTTCTTC. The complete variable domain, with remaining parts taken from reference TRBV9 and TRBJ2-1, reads DSGVTQTPKHLITATGQRVTLRCSPRSGDLSVYWYQQSLDQGLQFLIQYYNGEERAKGNILERFSAQQFPDLHSELNLSSLELGDSALYFCASSVGGDEQFFGPGTRLTVL.

This CDR3 is CASTLEGSSYEQYF. CDR3 sequence (DNA): TGTGCCAGCACCCTTGAGGGGAGCTCCTACGAGCAGTACTTC. The rearrangement links TRBV5-6 to TRBJ2-7; D is tentatively TRBD1 or TRBD2 (5 bases each). V lost 6 bases and J 0 bases, leaving 13 bases between the germline ends. From germline, CDR1 is SGHDT and CDR2 YYEEEE. The CDR3 covers 14 residues.

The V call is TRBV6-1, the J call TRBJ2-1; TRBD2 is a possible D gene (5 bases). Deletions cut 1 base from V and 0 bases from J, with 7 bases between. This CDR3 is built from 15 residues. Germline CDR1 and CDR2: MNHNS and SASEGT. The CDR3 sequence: CASSEDTSSYNEQFF. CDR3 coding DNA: TGTGCCAGCAGTGAAGATACTAGCTCCTACAATGAGCAGTTCTTC.

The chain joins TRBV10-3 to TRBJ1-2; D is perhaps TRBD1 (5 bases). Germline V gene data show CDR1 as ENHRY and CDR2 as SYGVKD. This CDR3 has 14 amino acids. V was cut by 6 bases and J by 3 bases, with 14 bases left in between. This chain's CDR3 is CAIRDPGGDYGYTF. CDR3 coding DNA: TGTGCCATCAGGGACCCAGGAGGGGACTATGGCTACACCTTC.

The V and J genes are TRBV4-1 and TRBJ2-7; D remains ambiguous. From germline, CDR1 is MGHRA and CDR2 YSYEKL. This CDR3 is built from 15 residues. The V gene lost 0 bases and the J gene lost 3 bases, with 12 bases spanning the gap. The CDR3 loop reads CASSQDRRGDYEQYF. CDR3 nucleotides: TGCGCCAGCAGCCAAGATAGGCGCGGCGACTACGAGCAGTACTTC.

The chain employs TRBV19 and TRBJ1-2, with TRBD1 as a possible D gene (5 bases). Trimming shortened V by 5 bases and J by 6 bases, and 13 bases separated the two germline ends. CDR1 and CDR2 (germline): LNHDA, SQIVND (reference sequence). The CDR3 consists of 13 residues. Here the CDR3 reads CASSHRQNHGYTF. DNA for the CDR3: TGTGCCAGTAGTCATCGACAGAACCATGGCTACACCTTC.

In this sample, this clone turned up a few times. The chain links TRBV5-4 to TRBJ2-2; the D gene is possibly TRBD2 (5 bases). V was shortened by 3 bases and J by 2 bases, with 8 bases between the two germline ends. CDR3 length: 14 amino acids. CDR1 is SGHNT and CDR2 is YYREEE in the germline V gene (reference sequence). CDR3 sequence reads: CASSSRDNTGELFF. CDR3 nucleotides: TGTGCCAGCAGCTCCCGGGATAACACCGGGGAGCTGTTTTTT.

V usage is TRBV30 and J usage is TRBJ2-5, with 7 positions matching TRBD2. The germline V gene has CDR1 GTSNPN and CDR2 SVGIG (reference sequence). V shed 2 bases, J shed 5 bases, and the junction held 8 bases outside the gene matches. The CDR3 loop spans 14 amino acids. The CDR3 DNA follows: TGTGCCTGGAGTAATCTGGGGGGGTCGGAGACCCAGTACTTC. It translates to CAWSNLGGSETQYF. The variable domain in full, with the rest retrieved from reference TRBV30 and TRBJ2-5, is SQTIHQWPATLVQPVGSPLSLECTVEGTSNPNLYWYRQAAGRGLQLLFYSVGIGQISSEVPQNLSASRPQDRQFILSSKKLLLSDSGFYLCAWSNLGGSETQYFGPGTRLLVL.

The CDR3 is CASSWGLRAYEQYF. The CDR3 DNA sequence: TGTGCCAGTAGTTGGGGACTTCGAGCCTACGAGCAGTACTTC. This chain joins TRBV19 and TRBJ2-7; D is perhaps TRBD2 (6 bases). CDR1 LNHDA and CDR2 SQIVND come from the germline V gene (reference sequence). The CDR3 has 14 amino acids. Trimming removed 5 bases from V and 2 bases from J, with 13 bases in between.